This TCR beta chain is drawn from a study of T cell responses to AZD1222 COVID-19 vaccine. Whole-study findings and limits: CD4 TCRs covered the whole spike, strongest at regions 160-218 and 743-854.

TCRdb keeps only in-frame clones here, not all; method: immunoSEQ multiplex PCR. The data contain over 110,000 clones, 75% to 90% of them singletons. Notes on this clone: Antigen specificity is unknown.

The receptor comes from an adult who received the AZD1222 COVID-19 vaccine. The source was peripheral blood, collected 28 days after the second AZD1222 dose.

CDR3 amino acids: CASSWTSGQETQYF. Written as DNA, the CDR3 is TGTGCCAGCAGTTGGACTAGCGGCCAAGAGACCCAGTACTTC. The genes are TRBV6-5 and TRBJ2-5; TRBD2 matches at 10 bases. The V and J ends lost 4 bases and 1 base, in that order; junction bases with no gene match: 0. CDR3 length: 14 amino acids. Per germline, CDR1 MNHEY and CDR2 SVGAGI.